The 20 T cell receptor beta chains below come from one sample, sequenced in a study of blood T cells in healthy people across ages. It was with a sample-barcoded 5' primer and a J-beta primer mix that a second PCR of roughly 6 to 12 cycles was run. A single record per CDR3 protein comes from TCRdb applying MiXCR to the 5' RACE reads. The sample consists of about 730,000 distinct CDR3 sequences, approximately 39% of them appearing once. Source material: blood. The receptors come from a woman aged 55-70 years in good health.

The chain recombines TRBV7-3 with TRBJ2-7; D is uncertain. CDR1 SGHTA and CDR2 FQGTGA come from the germline V gene. The ends were cut back, 5 bases at V and 0 bases at J, with 11 bases in the middle. The CDR3 contains 14 residues. The CDR3 DNA follows: TGTGCCAGCAGCCCAACGGGTAACTCCTACGAGCAGTACTTC. Encoded protein: CASSPTGNSYEQYF.

The gene calls are TRBV29-1 and TRBJ1-2; the D gene is possibly TRBD1 (6 bases). The ends were cut back, 5 bases at V and 4 bases at J, with 17 bases in the middle. The CDR3 sequence is 14 residues long. Germline values: CDR1 SQVTM, CDR2 ANQGSEA. The CDR3 sequence is CSVLRGGGLYGYTF. The DNA for the CDR3 is TGCAGCGTTCTGAGAGGGGGGGGCCTCTATGGCTACACCTTC. Filled out from reference TRBV29-1 and TRBJ1-2, the complete variable domain reads SAVISQKPSRDICQRGTSLTIQCQVDSQVTMMFWYRQQPGQSLTLIATANQGSEATYESGFVIDKFPISRPNLTFSTLTVSNMSPEDSSIYLCSVLRGGGLYGYTFGSGTRLTVV.

The chain carries TRBV20-1 and TRBJ2-1; D may be TRBD1 (5 bases). V dropped 2 bases and J dropped 5 bases, with 16 bases sitting between them. Germline CDR1 is DFQATT and CDR2 is SNEGSKA (reference sequence). The CDR3 loop spans 15 amino acids. CDR3: CSARLPQGKNNEQFF. As DNA, the CDR3 is TGCAGTGCTAGATTACCTCAGGGCAAGAACAATGAGCAGTTCTTC.

The V gene is TRBV20-1, the J gene TRBJ2-3; possibly TRBD1 for D (6 bases). The germline V and J ends were trimmed by 5 bases and 1 base, with 16 bases remaining between them. Germline assignment: CDR1 DFQATT and CDR2 SNEGSKA (reference sequence). The CDR3 covers 15 residues. CDR3 sequence reads: CSALGGGVGTDTQYF. The CDR3 nucleotides read TGCAGTGCTCTTGGTGGGGGCGTAGGCACAGATACGCAGTATTTT.

V gene TRBV11-2 combines with J gene TRBJ2-5; TRBD2 agrees at 13 bases. In germline, CDR1 is SGHAT, CDR2 FQNNGV. The V and J ends lost 1 base and 11 bases, in that order; junction bases with no gene match: 13. There are 17 residues in the CDR3. Here the CDR3 reads CASSLAGTSGTNNEQYF. CDR3 DNA sequence: TGTGCCAGCAGCTTAGCCGGGACTAGCGGGACTAACAATGAGCAGTACTTC.

The chain carries TRBV12-3 or TRBV12-4 and TRBJ2-5, with D unclear. The CDR3 spans 14 residues. The V and J ends lost 0 bases and 4 bases respectively, with 9 bases between them. For the CDR3, the DNA is TGTGCCAGCAGTTTAGCTAATTCCCCAGAGACCCAGTACTTC. This gives the protein CASSLANSPETQYF.

The genes are TRBV20-1 and TRBJ1-2; 11 nucleotides align to TRBD1. V shed 3 bases, J shed 8 bases, and the junction held 14 bases outside the gene matches. The V gene's germline CDR1 is DFQATT and CDR2 SNEGSKA (reference sequence). The CDR3 contains 16 residues. This chain's CDR3 is CSASQGQGAPGHGYTF. CDR3 DNA sequence: TGCAGTGCTAGTCAAGGACAGGGGGCTCCTGGGCACGGCTACACCTTC.

The genes are TRBV29-1 and TRBJ2-1; D is undetermined. This CDR3 is built from 13 residues. Trimming shortened V by 4 bases and J by 0 bases, and 7 bases separated the two germline ends. Germline assignment: CDR1 SQVTM and CDR2 ANQGSEA. The CDR3 here is CSVVTHSYNEQFF. In DNA form, the CDR3 reads TGCAGCGTTGTGACACACTCCTACAATGAGCAGTTCTTC.

V gene TRBV7-3 combines with J gene TRBJ2-6; D gene uncertain. The CDR3 runs 13 residues. Trimming took off 8 bases at V and 3 bases at J, with 8 bases between the two ends. Germline-derived CDR1 and CDR2 are SGHTA and FQGTGA. The CDR3 region is CASATVGANVLTF. CDR3 in DNA: TGTGCCAGCGCGACTGTTGGGGCCAACGTCCTGACTTTC.

The chain links TRBV13 to TRBJ2-7, with 8 bases identical to TRBD2. The length of the CDR3 is 16 residues. V was clipped by 0 bases and J by 0 bases; unmatched bases: 4. Germline loops: CDR1 PRHDT, CDR2 FYEKMQ (reference sequence). CDR3 region: CASSLGPSGPSYEQYF. As DNA, the CDR3 is TGTGCCAGCAGCTTAGGCCCTAGCGGGCCCTCCTACGAGCAGTACTTC.

This clonotype was seen a handful of times. Here the CDR3 DNA reads TGTGCCAGCAGCTTAGAACTAGCGACAGATACGCAGTATTTT. It translates to CASSLELATDTQYF. The rearrangement links TRBV11-1 to TRBJ2-3; 7 bases line up with TRBD2. The germline V gene has CDR1 SGHAT and CDR2 FQDESV (reference sequence). Trimming took 1 base from V and 3 from J; bases not matched to a gene: 1. The CDR3 is made up of 14 amino acids.

The chain links TRBV6-5 to TRBJ2-4; D is possibly TRBD1 or TRBD2 (5 bases each). The closer fit of TRBJ2-5 to the DNA end suggests the J call may be wrong. The CDR3 extends over 16 amino acids. Germline assignment: CDR1 MNHEY and CDR2 SVGAGI. CDR3 region: CASSPPGTVGMETQYF. The CDR3 coding sequence is TGTGCCAGCAGTCCGCCCGGGACGGTGGGAATGGAGACCCAGTACTTC.

The chain combines TRBV19 with TRBJ2-3; no firm D call. Trimming removed 6 bases from V and 8 bases from J, with 12 bases in between. This CDR3 region has 12 residues. From germline, CDR1 is LNHDA and CDR2 SQIVND (reference sequence). The CDR3 loop is CASSAPPGTQYF. DNA for the CDR3: TGTGCCAGTAGCGCGCCTCCCGGTACGCAGTATTTT.

This clonotype has more than one count but fewer than ten. The gene calls are TRBV3-1 and TRBJ2-5; the D gene is possibly TRBD2 (5 bases). This CDR3 has 16 amino acids. The germline V gene has CDR1 LGHDT and CDR2 YNNKEL (reference sequence). V was clipped by 4 bases and J by 4 bases, with 19 bases between them. CDR3 residues: CASSPAVGNLGETQYF. In DNA, the CDR3 is TGTGCCAGCAGCCCGGCCGTCGGGAACTTGGGAGAGACCCAGTACTTC.

The chain is built from TRBV6-4 and TRBJ2-1; 10 bases agree with TRBD1. Germline V CDR1 and CDR2: MRHNA, SNTAGT. V was clipped by 2 bases and J by 7 bases; unmatched bases: 5. CDR3 length equals 15 residues. The chain's CDR3 is CASSDTRTGGNEQFF. DNA for the CDR3: TGTGCCAGCAGTGACACCCGGACAGGGGGGAATGAGCAGTTCTTC.

V is TRBV28 and J is TRBJ1-4; 7 positions agree with TRBD1. V gave up 6 bases and J gave up 4 bases; unmatched junction bases: 5. This CDR3 has 14 residues. Germline lookup yields CDR1 MDHEN and CDR2 SYDVKM. The CDR3 region has the DNA TGTGCCAGCAGACGAGACAGGGTTAATGAAAAACTGTTTTTT. This encodes CASRRDRVNEKLFF.

V is TRBV7-9 and J is TRBJ2-7, with 14 bases fitting TRBD2. The germline V gene has CDR1 SEHNR and CDR2 FQNEAQ (reference sequence). J was trimmed by 3 bases and V by 5 bases; bases with no gene match: 6. This CDR3 spans 16 amino acids. CDR3 amino acids: CASSPWGLAGDYEQYF. In DNA, the CDR3 is TGTGCCAGCAGCCCGTGGGGACTAGCGGGGGACTACGAGCAGTACTTC.

A single count supports this clonotype. V is TRBV2 and J is TRBJ2-4; 8 positions match TRBD1. The J call is in doubt because the DNA end fits TRBJ2-7 better. The CDR3 sequence is 14 residues long. Germline CDR1 is SNHLY and CDR2 is FYNNEI. Written as DNA, the CDR3 is TGTGCCAGCAGAGGACAGGGTGTAGCCTACGAGCAGTACTTC. Residues: CASRGQGVAYEQYF.

The chain couples TRBV13 to TRBJ2-3; D call uncertain. V gave up 5 bases and J gave up 1 base, with 13 bases separating them. CDR1 and CDR2 from the germline V gene are PRHDT and FYEKMQ (reference sequence). The CDR3 loop spans 15 amino acids. The CDR3: CASSAPPQGTDTQYF. In DNA form, the CDR3 reads TGTGCCAGCAGCGCCCCCCCGCAGGGCACAGATACGCAGTATTTT.

The chain joins TRBV6-5 to TRBJ1-2; 8 bases match TRBD1. From germline, CDR1 is MNHEY and CDR2 SVGAGI. The CDR3 is 15 residues long. Trimming took 5 bases from V and 4 from J; bases not matched to a gene: 9. The CDR3 region has the DNA TGTGCCAGCAGTCACACAAGGACAGGGTTCTATGGCTACACCTTC. Its protein is CASSHTRTGFYGYTF.